This note documents a single TCR beta chain sequence. This CDR3 spans 16 amino acids. In germline, CDR1 is MNHEY, CDR2 SVGEGT. J lost 3 bases, V lost 5 bases, and 10 bases had no gene match. The sample comes from a study of control samples from healthy donors and cancer patients. TCRdb keeps only in-frame clones here, not all; method: immunoSEQ multiplex PCR. The data contain 350,000 to 450,000 clones, roughly 90% of them singletons. The V and J genes are TRBV6-2 or TRBV6-3 and TRBJ2-7; 10 bases map to TRBD1. The origin of this receptor is a middle-aged man with head and neck cancer. Source material: PBMCs. The CDR3 region is CASSAGTGVTNYEQYF. Here the CDR3 DNA reads TGTGCCAGCAGTGCCGGGACAGGGGTGACTAACTACGAGCAGTACTTC.